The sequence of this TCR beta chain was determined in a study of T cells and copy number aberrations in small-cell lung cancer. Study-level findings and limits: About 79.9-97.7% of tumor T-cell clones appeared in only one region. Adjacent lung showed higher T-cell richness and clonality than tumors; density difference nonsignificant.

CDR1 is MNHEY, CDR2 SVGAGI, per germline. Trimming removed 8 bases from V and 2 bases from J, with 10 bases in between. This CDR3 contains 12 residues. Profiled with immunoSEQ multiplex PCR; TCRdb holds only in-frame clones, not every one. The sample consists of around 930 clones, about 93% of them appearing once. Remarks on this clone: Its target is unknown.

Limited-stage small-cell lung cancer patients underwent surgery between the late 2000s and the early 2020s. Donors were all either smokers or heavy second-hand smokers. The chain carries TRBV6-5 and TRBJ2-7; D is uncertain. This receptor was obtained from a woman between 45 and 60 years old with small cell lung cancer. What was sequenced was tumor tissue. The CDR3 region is CASQGRTYEQYF. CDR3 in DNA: TGTGCCAGCCAAGGCAGGACCTACGAGCAGTACTTC.